This TCR beta chain comes out of a study of early T cells in non-severe SARS-CoV-2 infection. Study background: Chains from this unsorted whole-blood bulk RNA could not be paired.

By share of the sample, this clonotype is large (0.1 to 1%). Each cDNA molecule carried a unique molecular identifier. Via MiXCR, TCRdb re-called the 5' RACE reads, giving one row per CDR3 protein. Among 45,000 to 75,000 distinct CDR3 sequences listed, roughly 5.5% were seen once. The V gene lost 1 base and the J gene lost 4 bases, with 13 bases spanning the gap. The CDR3 contains 15 residues. The germline V gene encodes CDR1 SGHKS and CDR2 YYEKEE (reference sequence). The clonotype was recovered from an adult who was a healthcare worker with PCR-confirmed SARS-CoV-2 infection or an uninfected control (not recorded which). V gene TRBV5-5 combines with J gene TRBJ2-3, with TRBD2 as a possible D gene (6 bases). Source material: whole blood. The CDR3 nucleotides are TGTGCCAGCAGCTTGAAACGGGGGAGCGCAGATACGCAGTATTTT. Translating gives CASSLKRGSADTQYF.